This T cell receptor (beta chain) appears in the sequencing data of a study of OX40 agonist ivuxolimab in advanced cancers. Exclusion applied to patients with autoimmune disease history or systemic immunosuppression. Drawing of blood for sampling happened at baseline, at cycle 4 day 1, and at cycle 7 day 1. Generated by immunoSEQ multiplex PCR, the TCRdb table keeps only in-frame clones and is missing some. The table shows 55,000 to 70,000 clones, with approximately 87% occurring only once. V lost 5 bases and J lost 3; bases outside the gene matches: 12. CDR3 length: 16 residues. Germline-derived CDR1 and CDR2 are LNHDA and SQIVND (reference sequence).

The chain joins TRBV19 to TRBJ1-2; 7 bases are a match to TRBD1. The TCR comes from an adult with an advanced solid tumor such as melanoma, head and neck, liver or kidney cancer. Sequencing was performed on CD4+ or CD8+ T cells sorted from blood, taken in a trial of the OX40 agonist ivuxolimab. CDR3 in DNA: TGTGCCAGTAGTCCAACCCGGGGACAGAAACACTATGGCTACACCTTC. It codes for CASSPTRGQKHYGYTF.